This entry lists 27 T cell receptor beta chains sequenced from one sample in a study of T cells in women clearing cervical HPV infection. Produced via immunoSEQ multiplex PCR; TCRdb's table is partial and in-frame only. The sample shows 31,000 or so clones, and about 3.7% sits with its ten largest clones. Specimen: blood buffy coat. The source of these receptors is a woman aged 18 to 75 with a cervical HPV16 infection that either progressed to CIN3+ or cleared (not recorded which).

A remark on this clone: The DNA ends 3 residues before the CDR3 does, and the rest of the CDR3 is filled in from the germline J gene. V usage is TRBV5-1 and J usage is TRBJ1-4; 10 positions match TRBD1. The CDR3 is 16 amino acids. CDR1 and CDR2 (germline): SGHRS, YFSETQ. The V and J ends lost 3 bases and 2 bases, in that order; junction bases with no gene match: 4. The CDR3 region is CASSSGQGTTNEKLFF. The DNA read from the CDR3 is TGCGCCAGCAGCTCGGGACAGGGGACGACTAATGAAAAA.

With regard to this clone: The read stops 3 residues short of the end of the CDR3; the missing end is completed from the germline J gene. The chain couples TRBV23-1 to TRBJ1-1; TRBD1 is a possible D gene (5 bases). TRBV23-1 is placed among ORFs of uncertain function. The CDR3 is 17 residues long. Trimming pared 1 base from V and 3 bases from J, leaving 18 bases between. The CDR3 DNA, read in part, is TGCGCCAGCAGTCAATTTGGGACTCTCCACTCTGACACTGAA. It specifies CASSQFGTLHSDTE. The whole CDR3 is CASSQFGTLHSDTEAFF.

Comments on this clone: The CDR3 extends 3 residues past the end of the read, so its final part is completed from the germline J gene. The J gene is TRBJ2-2, the V gene TRBV14, with TRBD2 matching 7 bases. Germline lookup yields CDR1 SGHDN and CDR2 FVKESK. Trimming cost V 0 bases and J 4 bases; bases outside gene matches: 8. CDR3 length: 17 residues. The CDR3 region is CASSQESERESTGELFF. The CDR3 bases that were read are TGTGCCAGCAGCCAAGAATCGGAGCGGGAAAGCACCGGGGAG. The variable domain in full, completed from reference TRBV14 and TRBJ2-2, reads EAGVTQFPSHSVIEKGQTVTLRCDPISGHDNLYWYRRVMGKEIKFLLHFVKESKQDESGMPNNRFLAERTGGTYSTLKVQPAELEDSGVYFCASSQESERESTGELFFGEGSRLTVL.

As for this clone: The CDR3 goes on 3 residues after the read ends, and that part is filled in from the germline J gene. The gene calls are TRBV18 and TRBJ1-2; a possible D gene is TRBD1 (5 bases). The germline CDR1 and CDR2 sequences are KGHSH and LQKENI. This CDR3 is 12 amino acids long. The DNA read from the CDR3 is TGTGCCAGCTCACTGAGCAGGGAAGGC. Protein sequence: CASSLSREG. Given in full, the CDR3 is CASSLSREGYTF.

To note about this clone: The read gets to within 3 residues of the CDR3 end, and the germline J gene fills in the rest. The chain has TRBV12-3 or TRBV12-4 and TRBJ2-6; D is possibly TRBD1 or TRBD2 (5 bases each). The CDR3 extends over 20 amino acids. The V gene lost 1 base and the J gene lost 0 bases, with 19 bases spanning the gap. The sequenced CDR3 bases are TGTGCCAGCAGTTTAGTTTTGAGGGCAGGGTTCCTCTCTGGGGCCAACGTC. Amino acid sequence: CASSLVLRAGFLSGANV. The whole CDR3 sequence is CASSLVLRAGFLSGANVLTF.

With regard to this clone: The CDR3 end falls 3 residues outside the read, so it is completed with the germline J gene. The chain has TRBV19 and TRBJ2-1; TRBD1 matches at 10 bases. CDR1 and CDR2 from the germline V gene are LNHDA and SQIVND (reference sequence). The CDR3 is 16 amino acids. The junction had 4 bases not matched to a gene; V was cut back by 4 bases and J by 1 base. Partial CDR3 DNA: TGTGCCAGTAGTAGACAGGGGGCTCAATCCTACAATGAG. Amino acids: CASSRQGAQSYNE. The CDR3 in its entirety is CASSRQGAQSYNEQFF.

With regard to this clone: The sequence runs out 3 residues before the end of the CDR3; the remainder is reconstructed from the germline J gene. V usage is TRBV5-1 and J usage is TRBJ2-7; possibly TRBD1 for D (6 bases). The V gene's germline CDR1 is SGHRS and CDR2 YFSETQ. Deletions cut 4 bases from V and 1 base from J, with 9 bases between. The CDR3 consists of 13 residues. CDR3 DNA (partial): TGCGCCAGCAGCCCCGGACAGTCCTACGAG. It specifies CASSPGQSYE. The complete CDR3 reads CASSPGQSYEQYF.

Comments on this clone: The read terminates 3 residues before the CDR3 end, so the remaining end is supplied by the germline J gene. The rearrangement joins TRBV5-5 to TRBJ1-1; D is uncertain. CDR3 length: 14 residues. From germline, CDR1 is SGHKS and CDR2 YYEKEE (reference sequence). The V end was cut by 1 base, the J end by 1 base, with 8 bases between. The chain's CDR3 is CASSLYPENTEAFF. CDR3 DNA (partial): TGTGCCAGCAGCTTGTACCCAGAGAACACTGAA.

On this clone itself: The sequence runs out 3 residues before the end of the CDR3; the remainder is reconstructed from the germline J gene. The V and J genes are TRBV2 and TRBJ1-5; 7 nucleotides agree with TRBD1. Unmatched junction bases numbered 5, after V lost 6 bases and J lost 3 bases. The V gene's germline CDR1 is SNHLY and CDR2 FYNNEI. CDR3 length equals 14 residues. The CDR3 protein is CASSKTGNNQPQHF. The covered CDR3 bases are TGTGCCAGCAGCAAGACAGGGAACAATCAGCCC.

As regards this clone: The sequenced fragment ends 3 residues before the CDR3 boundary, so the rest is inferred from the germline J gene. This sequence joins TRBV25-1 and TRBJ2-1; TRBD2 might be the D (6 bases). CDR3 size: 13 residues. CDR1 is MGHDK, CDR2 SYGVNS, per germline. V lost 1 base and J 7 bases, leaving 8 bases between the germline ends. Partial CDR3 DNA: TGTGCCAGCAGTGAATGGGGGGAAAATGAG. Translating gives CASSEWGENE. The entire CDR3 is CASSEWGENEQFF.

A word on this clone: The sequenced fragment ends 3 residues before the CDR3 boundary, so the rest is inferred from the germline J gene. The chain has TRBV7-9 and TRBJ2-4; maybe TRBD1 (6 bases). Germline V gene data show CDR1 as SEHNR and CDR2 as FQNEAQ (reference sequence). This CDR3 is built from 15 residues. The chain's CDR3 is CASSLGTATNYGQYF. The part of the CDR3 DNA that was read is TGTGCCAGCAGCTTAGGGACAGCAACTAACTATGGT.

Concerning this clone: Sequencing ends 3 residues short of the CDR3 end; the germline J gene provides the rest. The chain carries TRBV30 and TRBJ2-2; D may be TRBD1 (6 bases). The CDR3 extends over 15 amino acids. Germline loops: CDR1 GTSNPN, CDR2 SVGIG (reference sequence). CDR3: CAWSEQGTTNEKLFF. Partial CDR3 DNA: TGTGCCTGGAGCGAGCAGGGGACAACTAATGAAAAG.

Worth noting for this clone: Read sequence stops 3 residues before the CDR3 end, and the germline J gene provides the missing end. The chain employs TRBV5-1 and TRBJ2-5; a possible D gene is TRBD1 (7 bases). Trimming pared 9 bases from V and 5 bases from J, leaving 23 bases between. The CDR3 contains 15 residues. Germline V gene lookup returns CDR1 SGHRS and CDR2 YFSETQ. The DNA read from the CDR3 is TGCGCCACCACCCTCGGTTCAGGGGGGACGGAGACC. Protein sequence: CATTLGSGGTET. The CDR3, in full, reads CATTLGSGGTETQYF.

In the case of this clone: From the germline J gene comes the end of the CDR3, since the read stops 3 residues before it. V is TRBV7-9 and J is TRBJ1-2, with no clear D. The CDR3 runs to 13 residues. Per germline, CDR1 SEHNR and CDR2 FQNEAQ (reference sequence). V shed 2 bases and J shed 3 bases, with 7 bases lying between them. Incomplete CDR3 DNA: TGTGCCAGCAGCTTAAGACATGACTATGGC. Protein sequence: CASSLRHDYG. The full CDR3 protein is CASSLRHDYGYTF.

A remark on this clone: Coverage ceases 3 residues before the CDR3 finishes, and the germline J gene fills in the end. The chain has TRBV30 and TRBJ2-3, with D perhaps matching TRBD2 (5 bases). The CDR3 runs 14 residues. V was pared by 0 bases and J by 5 bases, with 12 bases between. Germline loops: CDR1 GTSNPN, CDR2 SVGIG (reference sequence). Partial CDR3 DNA: TGTGCCTGGAGTGTCCGGAGAGGGCAAGATACG. Protein sequence: CAWSVRRGQDT. The CDR3 as a whole reads CAWSVRRGQDTQYF.

About this clone: The read finishes 3 residues shy of the CDR3 end, and the germline J gene is used to complete it. This chain connects TRBV7-3 to TRBJ2-2; tentatively, D is TRBD1 (6 bases). The CDR3 is 15 amino acids. The germline V gene encodes CDR1 SGHTA and CDR2 FQGTGA. Incomplete CDR3 DNA: TGTGCCAGCAGCTTAGGAACAGGGACCAGTTCACCG. Translated, it gives CASSLGTGTSSP. Given in full, the CDR3 is CASSLGTGTSSPLFF.

For this clone: Coverage ceases 3 residues before the CDR3 finishes, and the germline J gene fills in the end. The V and J genes are TRBV18 and TRBJ2-1; 10 bases are a match to TRBD2. Germline V gene sequence: CDR1 KGHSH, CDR2 LQKENI. CDR3 length: 18 amino acids. With 1 base clipped from V and 2 bases from J, the junction kept 8 bases outside the gene matches. The CDR3 DNA, read in part, is TGTGCCAGCTCACCACTAGCGGGAGGTCTGAACGCCTACAATGAG. Translated, it gives CASSPLAGGLNAYNE. The entire CDR3 reads CASSPLAGGLNAYNEQFF.

Remarks on this clone: Sequencing ends 3 residues short of the CDR3 end; the germline J gene provides the rest. The chain couples TRBV7-4 to TRBJ2-7; D possibly corresponds to TRBD2 (5 bases). Trimming stripped 0 bases from V and 3 bases from J, with 12 bases between. Germline V gives CDR1 SGHVT, CDR2 SQSDAQ. This CDR3 contains 15 residues. The part of the CDR3 DNA that was read is TGTGCCAGCAGCTTAGCCCCGGGGAGAGGCTACGAG. As protein: CASSLAPGRGYE. The entire CDR3 protein reads CASSLAPGRGYEQYF.

Concerning this clone itself: With the read ending 3 residues before the CDR3 end, the germline J gene is used to fill in that end. The chain couples TRBV15 to TRBJ2-1; 9 bases align to TRBD1. The length of the CDR3 is 16 residues. Germline V gene lookup returns CDR1 LNHNV and CDR2 YYDKDF (reference sequence). V shed 0 bases, J shed 9 bases, and the junction held 9 bases outside the gene matches. The DNA read from the CDR3 is TGTGCCACCAGCAGAGAACCGGGACAGGGTGTTCGTGAG. Protein product: CATSREPGQGVRE. The full CDR3 protein is CATSREPGQGVREQFF.

Concerning this clone: The CDR3 goes on 3 residues after the read ends, and that part is filled in from the germline J gene. This chain connects TRBV7-2 to TRBJ2-3; D possibly corresponds to TRBD2 (6 bases). Germline V lookup: CDR1 SGHTA, CDR2 FQGNSA. This CDR3 region has 15 residues. CDR3 bases read: TGTGCCAGCAGCCCAACCGCTAGCGTCAAAGAGACG. It specifies CASSPTASVKET. In full, the CDR3 reads CASSPTASVKETQYF.

Concerning this clone: The CDR3 end is not reached by the read, which stops 3 residues before it; the germline J gene fills it in. J is TRBJ2-3 and V is TRBV11-3, with D hard to call. Germline-derived CDR1 and CDR2 are SGHNT and YENEEA. V lost 0 bases and J lost 0, with 7 bases in between. This CDR3 region has 15 residues. This chain's CDR3 is CASSLEGRSTDTQYF. Partial CDR3 DNA: TGTGCCAGCAGCTTAGAGGGCAGAAGCACAGATACG.

The sequenced CDR3 bases are TGTGCCTGGAGGACAGGGTTTAATGAAAAG. Amino acid sequence: CAWRTGFNEK. The complete CDR3 protein is CAWRTGFNEKLFF. The chain joins TRBV30 to TRBJ2-2; 7 bases fit TRBD1. The read ends 3 residues before the CDR3 terminus; that terminus is restored from the germline J gene. Germline V gives CDR1 GTSNPN, CDR2 SVGIG (reference sequence). This CDR3 comprises 13 residues.

Turning to this clone: The CDR3 end is not reached by the read, which stops 3 residues before it; the germline J gene fills it in. The genes are TRBV12-3 or TRBV12-4 and TRBJ2-1; D may be TRBD1 (6 bases). The V and J ends lost 9 bases and 3 bases respectively, with 18 bases between them. The CDR3 has 15 residues. CDR3 region: CASSIIRDNYNEQFF. The part of the CDR3 DNA that was read is TGTGCCAGTTCCATTATCCGGGACAACTACAATGAG.

About this clone itself: Read coverage stops 3 residues before the CDR3 terminus; the germline J gene supplies the remainder. The chain couples TRBV7-6 to TRBJ1-1; no reliable D call. Trimming removed 0 bases from V and 1 base from J, with 15 bases in between. This CDR3 contains 17 residues. CDR1 and CDR2 (germline): SGHVS, FNYEAQ. The CDR3: CASSLASGYKRNTEAFF. Partial CDR3 DNA: TGTGCCAGCAGCTTAGCGTCAGGCTATAAGAGGAACACTGAA.

Notes on this clone: Read sequence stops 3 residues before the CDR3 end, and the germline J gene provides the missing end. V usage is TRBV5-1 and J usage is TRBJ2-2; TRBD2 matches 9 bases. Trimming cost V 1 base and J 6 bases; bases outside gene matches: 4. The CDR3 runs 15 residues. From germline, CDR1 is SGHRS and CDR2 YFSETQ. CDR3 bases read: TGCGCCAGCAGCTTGTGGGCGGGAGGGCCCGGGGAG. It translates to CASSLWAGGPGE. The CDR3 as a whole reads CASSLWAGGPGELFF.

Notes on this clone: Read sequence stops 3 residues before the CDR3 end, and the germline J gene provides the missing end. The chain is built from TRBV7-9 and TRBJ2-7; D is uncertain. The CDR3 loop spans 15 amino acids. Germline V CDR1 and CDR2: SEHNR, FQNEAQ (reference sequence). The V and J ends lost 0 bases and 2 bases respectively, with 11 bases between them. CDR3 sequence: CASSLAVQVAYEQYF. The CDR3 bases that were read are TGTGCCAGCAGCTTAGCGGTGCAGGTGGCCTACGAG. The variable domain in full, with the rest retrieved from reference TRBV7-9 and TRBJ2-7, is DTGVSQNPRHKITKRGQNVTFRCDPISEHNRLYWYRQTLGQGPEFLTYFQNEAQLEKSRLLSDRFSAERPKGSFSTLEIQRTEQGDSAMYLCASSLAVQVAYEQYFGPGTRLTVT.

A word on this clone: Read data end 3 residues before the CDR3 end; the end is taken from the germline J gene. This sequence joins TRBV19 and TRBJ2-2, with 7 bases that match TRBD1. V was pared by 9 bases and J by 4 bases, with 2 bases of the junction left unmatched. Per germline, CDR1 LNHDA and CDR2 SQIVND (reference sequence). This CDR3 contains 12 residues. CDR3 DNA (partial): TGTGCCAGCTGGGACAGCACCGGGGAG. Protein: CASWDSTGE. The whole CDR3 protein is CASWDSTGELFF.